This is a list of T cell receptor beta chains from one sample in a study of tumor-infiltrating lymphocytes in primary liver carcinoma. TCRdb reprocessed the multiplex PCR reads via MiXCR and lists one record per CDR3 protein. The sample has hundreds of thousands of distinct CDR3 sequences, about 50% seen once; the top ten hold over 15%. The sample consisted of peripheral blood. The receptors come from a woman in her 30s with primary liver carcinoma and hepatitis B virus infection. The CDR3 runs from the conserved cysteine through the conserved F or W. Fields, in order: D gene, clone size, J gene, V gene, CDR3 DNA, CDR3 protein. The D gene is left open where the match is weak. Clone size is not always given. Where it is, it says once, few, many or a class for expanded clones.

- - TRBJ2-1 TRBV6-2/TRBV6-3 TGTGCCAGCACCCACGGGCGGGTTCGGGGTGAGCAGTTCTTC CASTHGRVRGEQFF
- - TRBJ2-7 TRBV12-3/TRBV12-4 TGTGCCAGCAGTCCGTTTGGGGTAGCGAGTTCCTACGAGCAGTACTTC CASSPFGVASSYEQYF
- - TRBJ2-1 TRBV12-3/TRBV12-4 TGTGCCAGCAGTTTCTATGCGGGGAAAAGCTCCTACAATGAGCAGTTCTTC CASSFYAGKSSYNEQFF
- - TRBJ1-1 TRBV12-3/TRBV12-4 TGTGCCATCAGTAGCCAGGTTGGCATTGAAGCTTTCTTT CAISSQVGIEAFF
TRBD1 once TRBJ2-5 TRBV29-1 TGCAGCGTTGAGCCGACAGGGTTCGGGACCCAGAACTTC CSVEPTGFGTQNF
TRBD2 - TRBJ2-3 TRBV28 TGTGCCAGCAGTCCCGGATTAGCGGGAGGTATAGATACGCAGTATTTT CASSPGLAGGIDTQYF
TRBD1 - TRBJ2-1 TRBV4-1 TGCGCCAGTAGACCTACAGGGGCCGATGAGCAGTTCTTC CASRPTGADEQFF
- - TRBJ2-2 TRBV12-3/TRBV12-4 TGTGCCAGCTCAGGGGAGGAACCTCTATTGAACACCGGGGAGCTGTTTTTT CASSGEEPLLNTGELFF
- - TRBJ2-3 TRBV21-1 TGTGCCAGCAGCGCCCGTTCCAGACTAGCGGGAACAGATACGCAGTATTTT CASSARSRLAGTDTQYF
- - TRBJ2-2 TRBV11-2 TGTGCCGGCAGTCCAGGGTCCGGGGAGCTGTTTTTT CAGSPGSGELFF
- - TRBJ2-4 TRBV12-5 TGTGCTAGTGCCCAGGGTGGACTAGCCAAAAACATTCAGTACTTC CASAQGGLAKNIQYF
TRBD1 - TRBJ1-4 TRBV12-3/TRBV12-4 TGTGCCAGCAGTATTGTCGGGACAGGGGTAGAAAAACTGTTTTTT CASSIVGTGVEKLFF
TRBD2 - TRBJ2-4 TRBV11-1 TGTGCCAGGAGTTTCGGACTAGAAAACATTCAGTACTTC CARSFGLENIQYF
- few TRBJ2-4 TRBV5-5 TGTGCCAGCAGCCCAAGTTACGGAGCCAAAAACATTCAGTACTTC CASSPSYGAKNIQYF
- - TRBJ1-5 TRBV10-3 TGTGTCATCAACCCACAGGGAAGCATTCAGCCCCAGCATTTT CVINPQGSIQPQHF
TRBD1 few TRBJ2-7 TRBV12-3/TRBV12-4 TGTGCCAGCAGGCCGGGACAGGGCCCGTACGAGCAGTACTTC CASRPGQGPYEQYF
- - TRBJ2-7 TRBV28 TGTGCCAGCTTGCGCGAGCAGTACTTC CASLREQYF
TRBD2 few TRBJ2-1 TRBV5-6 TGTGCCAGCATCCTTAGCGGGAGGGGTATTAATGAGCAGTTCTTC CASILSGRGINEQFF
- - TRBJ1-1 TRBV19 TGTGCCAGTAGTATGGTGGGGGCGGGGAACACTGAAGCTTTCTTT CASSMVGAGNTEAFF
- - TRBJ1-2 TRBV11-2 TGTGCCAGCAGCCTGCGGATGGTGGTGGGCTACAGCTTC CASSLRMVVGYSF
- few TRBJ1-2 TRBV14 TGTGCCAGCAGCGCGACTCGTACGGGCTACACCTTC CASSATRTGYTF
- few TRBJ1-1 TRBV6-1 TGTGCCAGCAGTGTAGTTCTGGGGGACACTGAAGCTTTCTTT CASSVVLGDTEAFF
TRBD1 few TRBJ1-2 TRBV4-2 TGTGCCAGCAGCCGCGACAGGGCCGGAGGCTACACCTTC CASSRDRAGGYTF
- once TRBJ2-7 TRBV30 TGTGCCTGGAGTCTTAAGTACGAGCAGTACTTC CAWSLKYEQYF